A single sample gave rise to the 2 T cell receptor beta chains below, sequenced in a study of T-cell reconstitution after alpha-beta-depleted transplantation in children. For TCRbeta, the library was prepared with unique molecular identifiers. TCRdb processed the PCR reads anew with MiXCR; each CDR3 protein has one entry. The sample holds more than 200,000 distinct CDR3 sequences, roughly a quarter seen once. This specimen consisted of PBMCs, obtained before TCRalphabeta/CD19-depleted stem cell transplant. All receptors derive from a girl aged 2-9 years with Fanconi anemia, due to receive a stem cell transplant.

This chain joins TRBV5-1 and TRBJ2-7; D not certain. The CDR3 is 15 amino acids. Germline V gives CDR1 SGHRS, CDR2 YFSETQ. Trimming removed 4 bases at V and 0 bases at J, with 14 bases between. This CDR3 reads CASSPGYGYSYEQYF. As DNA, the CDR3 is TGCGCCAGCAGCCCGGGTTATGGCTACTCCTACGAGCAGTACTTC.

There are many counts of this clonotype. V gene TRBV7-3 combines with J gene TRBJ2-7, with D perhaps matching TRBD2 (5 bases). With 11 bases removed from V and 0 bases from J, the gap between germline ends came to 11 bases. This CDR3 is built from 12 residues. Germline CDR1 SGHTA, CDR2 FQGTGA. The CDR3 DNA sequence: TGTGCCGAACAGCGGAGCTCCTACGAGCAGTACTTC. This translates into CAEQRSSYEQYF.